This T cell receptor (beta chain) was captured by sequencing in a study of early T cells in non-severe SARS-CoV-2 infection. Across the study: Sequencing of bulk RNA from unsorted whole blood was done, without chain pairing.

At least ten counts were recorded for this clonotype. TCRdb re-called the 5' RACE reads through MiXCR, storing one row per CDR3 protein. The repertoire holds around 57,000 distinct CDR3 sequences, with approximately 8% as singletons. This TCR was sampled from an adult who was a healthcare worker with PCR-confirmed SARS-CoV-2 infection or an uninfected control (not recorded which). The material sequenced was whole blood.

This chain's CDR3 is CASSPVGYGYTF. The CDR3 DNA sequence: TGTGCCAGCAGCCCAGTAGGCTATGGCTACACCTTC. V is TRBV7-9 and J is TRBJ1-2; D gene unclear. The germline gives CDR1 SEHNR, CDR2 FQNEAQ (reference sequence). The V end was cut by 5 bases, the J end by 4 bases, with 8 bases between. The CDR3 sequence is 12 residues long.